This TCR beta chain was recorded in a study of low-dose radiotherapy and immunotherapy resistance in tumors. Study context: 1 Gy per fraction was delivered to Cohort 2 every two weeks, for 13 Gy total over 26 weeks. Intravenous administration to patients comprised nivolumab at 240 mg every two weeks and ipilimumab at 1 mg/kg every six weeks. Patients took aspirin (300 mg orally, daily) for four cycles beginning at cycle 1 day 1.

The CDR3 totals 13 residues. With 8 bases clipped from V and 9 bases from J, the junction kept 6 bases outside the gene matches. Germline CDR1 and CDR2: MNHNY and SVGAGI (reference sequence). Time point defined: before trial treatment. Patients deemed eligible presented with advanced solid tumors lacking tumor-infiltrating lymphocytes. This clonotype has ten or more counts. TRAV- and TRBV-specific primers, spanning alpha and beta chains, primed first-strand cDNA. The authors ran around 19 PCR cycles to amplify TCRs with a constant-region primer and V-primer adapter. TCRdb reprocessed the reads via MiXCR and lists one record per CDR3 protein. The sample lists roughly 76,000 distinct CDR3 sequences, approximately 17% occurring once.

This TCR derives from a male donor with prostate cancer. The material was PBMCs, obtained before treatment. J is TRBJ2-1 and V is TRBV6-6; 11 bases line up with TRBD2. This CDR3 reads CASSTSGNGEQFF. The DNA for the CDR3 is TGTGCCAGCTCGACTAGCGGGAATGGTGAGCAGTTCTTC.